This T cell receptor (beta chain) is from a study of cytomegalovirus exposure and HLA in healthy donors. Data came from immunoSEQ multiplex PCR; TCRdb stores just in-frame clones and leaves some out. The sample includes 200,000 to 300,000 clones, roughly 86% of them seen just once. The CDR3 has 18 amino acids. V was cut by 1 base and J by 0 bases, with 14 bases left in between. Per germline, CDR1 SGHRS and CDR2 YFSETQ. The rearrangement links TRBV5-1 to TRBJ2-6; D is perhaps TRBD1 (6 bases). The sequence derives from a woman younger than 45 in good health and CMV-seropositive. The sequencing input was PBMCs. CDR3: CASSLWGPHLSGANVLTF. In nucleotides, the CDR3 is TGCGCCAGCAGCTTGTGGGGGCCACATCTCTCTGGGGCCAACGTCCTGACTTTC.